This T cell receptor beta chain was identified in a study of blood T cells in healthy people across ages (dated by TCRdb to between 2014 and 2016). Background for the entire study: Template switching captured roughly one uniquely barcoded TCR beta cDNA molecule per two T cells in model experiments. Two additional independent replicas of 1 million unique cDNA reads from the same blood draw were analyzed for two donors (one aged 18 to 29 and one aged 80 or older). To avoid experimental bias, donors of different ages were randomly spread across the sequencing lanes. Age-related changes in TCR beta repertoire diversity were measured in the study by deep sequencing normalized with unique cDNA molecular identifiers. Four age groups were formed from the donors: young (average around 15 years), middle-aged (less than 40), aged (approximately 60) and long-lived (less than 85). Here is what the overall study found, with its caveats: The percentage of naive T cells measured by flow cytometry correlated strongly with observed TCR beta diversity. Estimates of total diversity from one million sequenced T cells were regarded as lower bounds and underestimates. The CMV infection status of donors was not known, potentially confounding age-related changes in expanded clonotypes. Bulk unsorted PBMC profiling prevented conclusive comparison of naive and antigen-experienced compartments. Observed TCR beta diversity per million T cells fell roughly linearly with age, and a significant reduction was already apparent by age roughly 41. Compared with the aged group, the long-lived group had more naive CD4+ T cells, fewer expanded clones and increased TCR diversity, a pattern suggesting age selection.

The donors were under 40 Caucasian individuals from Russia, aged roughly 6 to 95 years, who were systemically healthy. Each donor gave ten milliliters of peripheral blood, drawn into EDTA-treated Vacutainer tubes. Ficoll-Paque density-gradient centrifugation was used to isolate PBMCs, with at least 6.5 million per sample. Trizol reagent was used to extract total RNA from PBMCs, with at least 6 micrograms per sample. The percentages of naive CD45RAhigh/CD27high T cells were determined by flow cytometry on a PBMC aliquot from every donor. The germline V gene specifies SGHVS as CDR1 and FQNEAQ as CDR2. The CDR3 starts with the cysteine, ends with the phenylalanine, and has 16 residues. CDR3 DNA only is kept here, 48 bases in frame from base 1. Trimming removed 2 bases from V and 2 bases from J, leaving 13 bases between the germline ends. The library relied on 5' RACE. Sequencing used an Illumina HiSeq 2500. A second PCR of roughly 7 to 12 cycles was run with a J-beta primer mix and a sample-barcoded 5' primer. Each TCR beta cDNA molecule received a unique molecular identifier from a template-switch 5' adaptor carrying 12 random nucleotides. At least 2.5 million CDR3-containing paired-end reads were obtained from each sample. All of the RNA was converted into first-strand cDNA using the Mint cDNA synthesis kit, with a TRBC-specific oligonucleotide serving as the primer. Following uracil-DNA glycosylase treatment, a first 18-cycle PCR with universal primers M1SS and BC2_uni_R was performed on all cDNA. Under the source paper's analysis protocol: Each sample was normalized by randomly selecting 1 million high-quality reads, each carrying a distinct molecular identifier. Instead of being binned into consensus sequences, reads that shared molecular identifiers were thrown out. MiTCR, run with a Q25 quality threshold and the strictest error-elimination algorithm, handled CDR3 identification, clonotype clustering and error correction. A nonparametric unseen species model with Euler transformation was used to estimate lower-bound total TCR beta diversity. TCRdb reran the public reads through fastp at Q25 and MiXCR, keeping productive beta chains. Every CDR3 protein is listed once, alongside the most common genes and DNA of its rows. The V and J calls, along with clone size, are taken from TCRdb and not from the paper's own processing. This sample lists 1.5 million to 1.8 million distinct CDR3 sequences; about 42% were detected once. The ten largest clones add up to about 3.8% of the sample.

For this clonotype: Its antigen is not yet known. Base quality data are lacking; no much larger clone is found one base away.

The sequenced sample consisted of blood. The TCR sequence derives from a woman aged 18 to 35 in good health. The receptor chain draws on TRBV7-8 and TRBJ2-1; the D region may be TRBD1 or TRBD2, each matching 6 bases equally. The DNA sequence is given as TGTGCCAGCAGCTTATTCGGGGGCGGGGCCTACAATGAGCAGTTCTTC. Translation gives CASSLFGGGAYNEQFF.